The 30 T cell receptor beta chains below come from one sample, sequenced in a study of CXCR3-negative and CXCR3-positive naive CD8 T cells. The study made its TRB cDNA libraries by 5' RACE, adding UMI labels. TCRdb reprocessed the 5' RACE reads, with one entry per CDR3 protein and no DNA. The sample data list 30,000 to 40,000 distinct CDR3 sequences. The sequenced sample was memory CD8+ T cells from blood. These TCRs come from a human donor in good health. Some clones in this sample may be carry-over from other donors' samples.

The rearrangement uses TRBV5-1 and TRBJ2-7. The CDR3 runs 13 residues. Germline CDR1 reads SGHRS; CDR2 reads YFSETQ. The CDR3 loop reads CASSPDSTYEQYF.

In terms of frequency, this clonotype is medium-sized. CDR3 protein: CAISESAGSGYTF. The chain has TRBV10-3 and TRBJ1-2. The CDR3 runs 13 residues. From germline, CDR1 is ENHRY and CDR2 SYGVKD.

The chain carries TRBV5-1 and TRBJ2-1; TCRdb calls TRBD2, which cannot be checked without DNA. The CDR3 extends over 15 amino acids. Germline V gene data show CDR1 as SGHRS and CDR2 as YFSETQ. CDR3: CASSALAGENNEQFF.

The rearrangement uses TRBV27 and TRBJ2-5; TCRdb proposes TRBD2, but this gene call is untestable without DNA. The CDR3 is 14 amino acids. CDR1 and CDR2 (germline): MNHEY, SMNVEV (reference sequence). The CDR3 loop is CASSFSGSEETQYF.

The CDR3 here is CASSLTLGDRGYGYTF. J is TRBJ1-2 and V is TRBV7-9; the D call from TCRdb, TRBD1, cannot be confirmed without DNA. The CDR3 consists of 16 residues. The V gene's germline CDR1 is SEHNR and CDR2 FQNEAQ (reference sequence).

The CDR3 loop reads CASSPSSGTGSGEHLF. J is TRBJ2-1 and V is TRBV6-4; TCRdb outputs TRBD1, but without DNA this stays unchecked. From germline, CDR1 is MRHNA and CDR2 SNTAGT. The CDR3 runs to 16 residues.

The CDR3 spells CASSFEQGGNEQFF. V is TRBV7-9 and J is TRBJ2-1; there is no DNA to check the TCRdb D call of TRBD1. The CDR3 runs 14 residues. In germline, CDR1 is SEHNR, CDR2 FQNEAQ (reference sequence).

This CDR3 reads CASSQEGGPYEQYF. The rearrangement links TRBV4-3 to TRBJ2-7; TCRdb's D call, TRBD2, is unchecked because there is no DNA. This CDR3 has 14 residues. In germline, CDR1 is LGHNA, CDR2 YSLEER.

The chain uses TRBV7-2 and TRBJ2-7; with no DNA, the TCRdb D assignment of TRBD2 cannot be verified. In germline, CDR1 is SGHTA, CDR2 FQGNSA. This CDR3 contains 19 residues. CDR3 loop: CASSSHGIGSVGGTYEQYF.

V usage is TRBV7-9 and J usage is TRBJ2-7; TCRdb designates TRBD1, a call that cannot be tested without DNA. This CDR3 region has 14 residues. Per the germline V gene, CDR1 is SEHNR and CDR2 is FQNEAQ (reference sequence). The CDR3 here is CASSSEQGSYEQYF. Supplemented by reference TRBV7-9 and TRBJ2-7, the full variable domain reads DTGVSQNPRHKITKRGQNVTFRCDPISEHNRLYWYRQTLGQGPEFLTYFQNEAQLEKSRLLSDRFSAERPKGSFSTLEIQRTEQGDSAMYLCASSSEQGSYEQYFGPGTRLTVT.

This chain links TRBV6-1 with TRBJ2-3; the TCRdb call, TRBD1, lacks DNA for checking. Germline CDR1 MNHNS, CDR2 SASEGT. The CDR3 spans 16 residues. CDR3 sequence: CASSEHPDLHTDTQYF.

CDR3 residues: CASSFSPGDSPLHF. This chain connects TRBV12-3 or TRBV12-4 to TRBJ1-6; as DNA is missing, the TRBD1 call by TCRdb cannot be tested. The CDR3 is 14 amino acids.

J is TRBJ2-3 and V is TRBV4-1; TCRdb selects TRBD2, and the lack of DNA leaves this call unchecked. Germline V gene lookup returns CDR1 MGHRA and CDR2 YSYEKL. The length of the CDR3 is 18 residues. This CDR3 reads CTSSMGSSGDPFTDTQYF.

V usage is TRBV28 and J usage is TRBJ2-7; TCRdb outputs TRBD2, but without DNA this stays unchecked. The CDR3 has 14 residues. Germline V gene sequence: CDR1 MDHEN, CDR2 SYDVKM. The chain's CDR3 is CASSLVFAGVEQYF.

V gene TRBV7-9 combines with J gene TRBJ2-7; TCRdb's D call of TRBD1 is untestable without DNA. There are 16 residues in the CDR3. The V gene's germline CDR1 is SEHNR and CDR2 FQNEAQ (reference sequence). The CDR3 is CASSSRTRGNPYEQYF.

The rearrangement uses TRBV6-2 or TRBV6-3 and TRBJ2-5; TCRdb's D call, TRBD2, is unchecked because there is no DNA. The germline CDR1 and CDR2 sequences are MNHEY and SVGEGT. This CDR3 is built from 12 residues. The CDR3 sequence: CAHGPTQETQYF.

This chain uses TRBV7-9 with TRBJ2-7; there is no DNA to check the TCRdb D call of TRBD1. In germline, CDR1 is SEHNR, CDR2 FQNEAQ (reference sequence). This CDR3 is built from 16 residues. This chain's CDR3 is CASSLSPSHVGDEQYF.

The chain combines TRBV2 with TRBJ2-5; TCRdb's assignment of TRBD1 cannot be checked, as there is no DNA. The CDR3 is 11 residues long. Germline lookup yields CDR1 SNHLY and CDR2 FYNNEI. CDR3: CASYGGETQYF.

The rearrangement joins TRBV7-9 to TRBJ2-5; TCRdb reports TRBD1, a call that lacks DNA to check it against. CDR1 and CDR2 (germline): SEHNR, FQNEAQ (reference sequence). This CDR3 is 14 amino acids long. This chain's CDR3 is CASNTGQLQETQYF.

The chain is built from TRBV7-9 and TRBJ1-5. CDR1 is SEHNR, CDR2 FQNEAQ, per germline (reference sequence). This CDR3 comprises 14 residues. CDR3 loop: CASRGEGSNHPQHF.

This chain links TRBV7-9 with TRBJ2-1. CDR1 and CDR2 from the germline V gene are SEHNR and FQNEAQ (reference sequence). This CDR3 has 13 residues. The CDR3: CASSLVSYNEQFF.

J is TRBJ1-6 and V is TRBV12-3 or TRBV12-4; TCRdb calls TRBD1, which cannot be checked without DNA. The CDR3 is 14 amino acids. CDR3 amino acids: CASSLRAGESPLHF.

This rearrangement joins TRBV7-9 to TRBJ2-7; TCRdb selects TRBD2, and the lack of DNA leaves this call unchecked. The CDR3 is 14 amino acids. From germline, CDR1 is SEHNR and CDR2 FQNEAQ (reference sequence). This chain's CDR3 is CASSLAGLAGEQYF.

V usage is TRBV29-1 and J usage is TRBJ2-1; TCRdb's D gene call, TRBD2, goes unchecked for lack of DNA. The germline V gene encodes CDR1 SQVTM and CDR2 ANQGSEA. This CDR3 has 13 residues. CDR3 amino acids: CSVYSGSLYEQFF.

CDR3 amino acids: CASSINLRPFTDTQYF. The chain recombines TRBV21-1 with TRBJ2-3. TRBV21-1 is deemed a pseudogene. The CDR3 is 16 residues long.

The chain combines TRBV6-5 with TRBJ1-1. The CDR3 totals 14 residues. Germline loops: CDR1 MNHEY, CDR2 SVGAGI. The chain's CDR3 is CASSYNKENTEAFF.

This chain uses TRBV13 with TRBJ1-1; TCRdb outputs TRBD1, but without DNA this stays unchecked. Germline CDR1 PRHDT, CDR2 FYEKMQ (reference sequence). The CDR3 runs to 16 residues. The CDR3 region is CASSPMGETGDTEAFF. Full variable domain (missing parts from reference TRBV13 and TRBJ1-1): AAGVIQSPRHLIKEKRETATLKCYPIPRHDTVYWYQQGPGQDPQFLISFYEKMQSDKGSIPDRFSAQQFSDYHSELNMSSLELGDSALYFCASSPMGETGDTEAFFGQGTRLTVV.

V and J are TRBV4-2 and TRBJ1-1. Germline CDR1 is LGHNA and CDR2 is YNFKEQ. This CDR3 spans 16 amino acids. This CDR3 reads CASSQSEDAFIAEAFF.

The chain combines TRBV29-1 with TRBJ1-1; TCRdb's D call of TRBD1 is untestable without DNA. From germline, CDR1 is SQVTM and CDR2 ANQGSEA. CDR3 length equals 12 residues. The CDR3 spells CSVGQGSPEAFF.

V gene TRBV4-3 combines with J gene TRBJ2-2; TCRdb gives TRBD1 as the D gene, but with no DNA this cannot be confirmed. Germline-derived CDR1 and CDR2 are LGHNA and YSLEER. The CDR3 loop spans 15 amino acids. This chain's CDR3 is CASSQTGVAVGELFF.